Below, one T cell receptor (beta chain) is given with its context. The CDR3 totals 14 residues. Trimming took 7 bases from V and 5 from J; bases not matched to a gene: 7. CDR1 and CDR2 from the germline V gene are KGHSH and LQKENI. Data came from immunoSEQ multiplex PCR; TCRdb stores just in-frame clones and leaves some out. The sample comprises some 160,000 clones, 84% of which are singletons, and roughly 11% rests with the top ten. This sample is drawn from a study of blood T cell repertoires in COVID-19. At the level of the study: Donors in the United States, Italy and Spain gave samples during acute or convalescent COVID-19. Sources were T cells, B-cell-depleted T cells, or PBMCs; the material itself was cDNA or gDNA.

The sample consisted of peripheral blood. The clonotype was recovered from a man in his 70s with active or convalescent COVID-19. The genes are TRBV18 and TRBJ2-2, with 7 nucleotides matching TRBD1. DNA for the CDR3: TGTGCCAGCTGTCGACAGGGTCGGACCGGGGAGCTGTTTTTT. This translates into CASCRQGRTGELFF. Full variable domain (rest looked up from reference TRBV18 and TRBJ2-2): NAGVMQNPRHLVRRRGQEARLRCSPMKGHSHVYWYRQLPEEGLKFMVYLQKENIIDESGMPKERFSAEFPKEGPSILRIQQVVRGDSAAYFCASCRQGRTGELFFGEGSRLTVL.